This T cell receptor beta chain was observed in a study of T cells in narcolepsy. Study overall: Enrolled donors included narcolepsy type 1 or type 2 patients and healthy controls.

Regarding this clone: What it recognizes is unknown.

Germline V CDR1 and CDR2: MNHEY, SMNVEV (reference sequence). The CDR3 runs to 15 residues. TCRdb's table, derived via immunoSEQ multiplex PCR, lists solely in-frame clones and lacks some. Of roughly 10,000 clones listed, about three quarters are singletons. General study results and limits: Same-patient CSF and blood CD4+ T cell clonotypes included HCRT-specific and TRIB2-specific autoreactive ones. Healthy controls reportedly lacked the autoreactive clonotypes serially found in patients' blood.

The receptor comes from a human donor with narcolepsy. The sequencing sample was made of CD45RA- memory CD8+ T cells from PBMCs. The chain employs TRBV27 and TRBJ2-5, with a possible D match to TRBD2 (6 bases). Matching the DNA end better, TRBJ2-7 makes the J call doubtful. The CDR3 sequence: CASSLSLLALDEQYF. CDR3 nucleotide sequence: TGTGCCAGCAGTTTATCTTTACTAGCTTTAGACGAGCAGTACTTC.